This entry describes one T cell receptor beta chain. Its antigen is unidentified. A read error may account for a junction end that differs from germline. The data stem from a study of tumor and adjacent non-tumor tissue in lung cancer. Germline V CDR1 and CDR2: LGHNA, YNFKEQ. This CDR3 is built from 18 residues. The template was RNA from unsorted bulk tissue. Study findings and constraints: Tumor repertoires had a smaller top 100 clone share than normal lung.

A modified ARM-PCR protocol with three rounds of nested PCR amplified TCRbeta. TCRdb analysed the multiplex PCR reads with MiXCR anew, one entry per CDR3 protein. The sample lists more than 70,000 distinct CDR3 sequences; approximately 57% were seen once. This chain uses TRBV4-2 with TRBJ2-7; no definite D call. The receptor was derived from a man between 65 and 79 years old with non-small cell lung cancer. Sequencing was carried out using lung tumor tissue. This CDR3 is CASSQESLGGPSSYEQHF. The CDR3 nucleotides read TGTGCCAGCAGCCAAGAAAGTCTGGGTGGGCCGAGCTCCTACGAGCAGCACTTT.